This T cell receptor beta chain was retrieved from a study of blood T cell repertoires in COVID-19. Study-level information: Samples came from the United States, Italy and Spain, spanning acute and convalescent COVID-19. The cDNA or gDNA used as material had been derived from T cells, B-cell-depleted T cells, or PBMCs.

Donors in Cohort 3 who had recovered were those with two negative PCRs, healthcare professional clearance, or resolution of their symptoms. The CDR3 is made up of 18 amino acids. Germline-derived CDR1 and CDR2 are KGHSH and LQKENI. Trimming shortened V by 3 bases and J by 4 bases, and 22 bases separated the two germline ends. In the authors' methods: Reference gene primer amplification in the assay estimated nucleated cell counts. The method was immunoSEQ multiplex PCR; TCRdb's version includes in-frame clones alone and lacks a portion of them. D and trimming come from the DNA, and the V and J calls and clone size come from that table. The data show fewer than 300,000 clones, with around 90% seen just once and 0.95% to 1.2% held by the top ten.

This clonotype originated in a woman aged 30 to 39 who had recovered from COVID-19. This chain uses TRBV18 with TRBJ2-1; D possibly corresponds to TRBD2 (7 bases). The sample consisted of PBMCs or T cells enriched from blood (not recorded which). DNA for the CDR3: TGTGCCAGCTCACCTGGACCTTGGGGGGGCGGTGGATACAATGAGCAGTTCTTC. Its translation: CASSPGPWGGGGYNEQFF.